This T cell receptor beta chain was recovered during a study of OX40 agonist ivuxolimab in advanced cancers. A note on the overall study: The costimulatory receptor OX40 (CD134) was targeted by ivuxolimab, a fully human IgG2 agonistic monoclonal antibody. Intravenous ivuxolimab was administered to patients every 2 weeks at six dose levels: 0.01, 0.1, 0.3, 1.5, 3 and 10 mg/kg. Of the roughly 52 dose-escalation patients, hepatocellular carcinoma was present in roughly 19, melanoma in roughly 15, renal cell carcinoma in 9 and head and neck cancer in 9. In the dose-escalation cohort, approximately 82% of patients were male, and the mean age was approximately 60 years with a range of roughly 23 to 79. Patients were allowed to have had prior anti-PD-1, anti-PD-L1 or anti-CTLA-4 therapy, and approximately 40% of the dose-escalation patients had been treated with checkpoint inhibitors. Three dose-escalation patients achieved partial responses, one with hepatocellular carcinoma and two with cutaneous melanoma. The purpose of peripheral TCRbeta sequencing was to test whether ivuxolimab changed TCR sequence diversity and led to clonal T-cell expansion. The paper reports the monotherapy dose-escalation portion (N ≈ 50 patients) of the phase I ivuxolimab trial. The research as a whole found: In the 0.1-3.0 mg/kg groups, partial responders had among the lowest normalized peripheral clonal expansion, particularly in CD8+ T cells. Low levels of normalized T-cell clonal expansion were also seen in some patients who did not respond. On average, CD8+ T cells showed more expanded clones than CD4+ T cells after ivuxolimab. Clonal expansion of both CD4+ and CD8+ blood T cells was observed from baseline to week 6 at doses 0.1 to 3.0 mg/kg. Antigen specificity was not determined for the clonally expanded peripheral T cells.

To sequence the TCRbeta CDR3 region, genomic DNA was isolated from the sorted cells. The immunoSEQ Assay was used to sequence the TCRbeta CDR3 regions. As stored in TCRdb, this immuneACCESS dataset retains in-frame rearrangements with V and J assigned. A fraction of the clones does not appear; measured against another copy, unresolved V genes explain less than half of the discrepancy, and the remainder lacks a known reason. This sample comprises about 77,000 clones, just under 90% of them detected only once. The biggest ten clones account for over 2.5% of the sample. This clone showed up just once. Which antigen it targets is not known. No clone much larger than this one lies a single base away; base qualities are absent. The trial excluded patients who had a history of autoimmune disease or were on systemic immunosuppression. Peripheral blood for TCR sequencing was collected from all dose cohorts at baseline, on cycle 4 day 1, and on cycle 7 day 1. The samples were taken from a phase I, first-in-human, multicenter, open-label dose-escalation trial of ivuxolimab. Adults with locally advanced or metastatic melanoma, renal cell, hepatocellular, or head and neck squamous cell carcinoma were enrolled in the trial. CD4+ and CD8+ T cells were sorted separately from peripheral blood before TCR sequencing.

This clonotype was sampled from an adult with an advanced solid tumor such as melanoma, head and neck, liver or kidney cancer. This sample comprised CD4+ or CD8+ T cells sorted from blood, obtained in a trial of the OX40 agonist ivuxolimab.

The CDR3 reads as follows: CASSFPTSTDTQYF. DNA sequence: TGTGCCAGCAGTTTTCCGACAAGCACAGATACGCAGTATTTT. The receptor chain draws on TRBV11-1 and TRBJ2-3; the D gene identity is not certain. V gives up 6 bases and J gives up 0 bases, and the segment between their germline ends measures 10 bases. The CDR3 sequence holds 14 residues, the cysteine and phenylalanine included. Only CDR3 DNA remains: 42 bases, in frame from the first base. CDR1 SGHAT and CDR2 FQDESV are derived from the germline V gene (reference sequence).